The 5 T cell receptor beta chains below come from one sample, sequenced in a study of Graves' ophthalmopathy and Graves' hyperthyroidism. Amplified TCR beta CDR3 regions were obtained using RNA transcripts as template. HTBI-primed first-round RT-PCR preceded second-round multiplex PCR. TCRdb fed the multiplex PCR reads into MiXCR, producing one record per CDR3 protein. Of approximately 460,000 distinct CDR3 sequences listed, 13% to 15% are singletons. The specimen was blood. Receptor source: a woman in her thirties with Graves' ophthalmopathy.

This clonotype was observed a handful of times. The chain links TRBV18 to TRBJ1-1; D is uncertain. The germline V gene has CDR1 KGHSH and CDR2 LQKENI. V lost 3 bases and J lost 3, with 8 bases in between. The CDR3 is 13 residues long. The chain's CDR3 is CASSPVWDTEAFF. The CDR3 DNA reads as TGTGCCAGCTCACCGGTTTGGGACACTGAAGCTTTCTTT.

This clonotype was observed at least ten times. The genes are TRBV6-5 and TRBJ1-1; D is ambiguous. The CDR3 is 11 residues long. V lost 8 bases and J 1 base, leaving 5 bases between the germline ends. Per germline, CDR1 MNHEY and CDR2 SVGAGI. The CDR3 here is CASHQNTEAFF. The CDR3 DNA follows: TGTGCCAGCCACCAGAACACTGAAGCTTTCTTT.

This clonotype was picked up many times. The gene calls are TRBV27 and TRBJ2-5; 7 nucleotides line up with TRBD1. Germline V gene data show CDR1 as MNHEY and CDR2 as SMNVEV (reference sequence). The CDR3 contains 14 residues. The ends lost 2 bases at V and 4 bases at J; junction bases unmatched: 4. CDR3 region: CASSLNDRAETQYF. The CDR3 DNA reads TGTGCCAGCAGTTTAAATGACAGGGCAGAGACCCAGTACTTC.

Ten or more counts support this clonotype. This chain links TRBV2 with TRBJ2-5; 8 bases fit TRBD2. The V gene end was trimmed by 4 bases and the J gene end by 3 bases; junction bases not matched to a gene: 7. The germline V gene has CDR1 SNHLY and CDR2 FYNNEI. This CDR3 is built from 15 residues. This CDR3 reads CASSATSGVKETQYF. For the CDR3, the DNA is TGTGCCAGCAGTGCTACTAGCGGAGTTAAAGAGACCCAGTACTTC.

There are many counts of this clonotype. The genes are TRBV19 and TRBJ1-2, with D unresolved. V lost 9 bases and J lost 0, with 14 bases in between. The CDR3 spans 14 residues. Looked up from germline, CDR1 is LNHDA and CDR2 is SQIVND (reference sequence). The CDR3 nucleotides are TGTGCCAGCCACTCGGCCAGGTCTAACTATGGCTACACCTTC. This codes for CASHSARSNYGYTF.